The clone carrying this TCR beta chain was picked up a small number of times. The data derive from a study of cytomegalovirus exposure and HLA in healthy donors. The PCR made use of 60 Vbeta and 13 Jbeta primers. Sequenced by immunoSEQ multiplex PCR; TCRdb stores in-frame clones only, minus some. The sample has some 170,000 clones; under 85% are singletons. Sequences were obtained from PBMCs. This clonotype originated in a human donor in good health.

CDR3 in amino acids: CASSLVAGAYEQYF. The CDR3 DNA is TGTGCCAGCAGCTTAGTAGCGGGGGCCTACGAGCAGTACTTC. The genes are TRBV7-2 and TRBJ2-7; 9 positions agree with TRBD2. The ends lost 1 base at V and 2 bases at J; junction bases unmatched: 0. Germline-derived CDR1 and CDR2 are SGHTA and FQGNSA. The CDR3 has 14 residues.